This T cell receptor (beta chain) stems from a study of cytomegalovirus exposure and HLA in healthy donors. Study results and caveats: The study found most TCR sequences rare, yet found some public TCRs in many donors. Later analysis associated a missense DCLRE1C variant with TCR beta V- and J-gene trimming.

It was with 60 Vbeta and 13 Jbeta primers that the PCR ran. The table came from immunoSEQ multiplex PCR; TCRdb's copy has only in-frame clones and leaves some out. This sample carries about 150,000 clones, approximately 75% of them seen once, and the ten largest clones take around 4.2%. With 5 bases removed from V and 4 bases from J, the gap between germline ends came to 11 bases. This CDR3 has 13 amino acids. Germline CDR1 is SGHTA and CDR2 is FQGNSA. The sample holds a few counts of this clone. As yet, its antigen is unknown. The sequence was obtained from a man in his fifties or sixties in good health and CMV-seropositive. The rearrangement uses TRBV7-2 and TRBJ1-1; D is undetermined. The sequenced material came from PBMCs. CDR3 amino acids: CASSTHHSTEAFF. CDR3 DNA: TGTGCCAGCAGCACCCACCACAGCACTGAAGCTTTCTTT.